The 22 T cell receptor beta chains below all came from one sample that was sequenced in a study of control samples from healthy donors and cancer patients. Measured with immunoSEQ multiplex PCR; TCRdb has only the in-frame clones, and not every one. The sample yields hundreds of thousands of clones, approximately 90% seen once. The specimen was PBMCs. The source is a man aged 35 to 55 with head and neck cancer.

This clone was recorded only once. The chain recombines TRBV7-2 with TRBJ2-3; D call uncertain. CDR1 is SGHTA, CDR2 FQGNSA, per germline. The CDR3 runs to 15 residues. V was shortened by 1 base and J by 2 bases, with 10 bases between the two germline ends. The CDR3 spells CASSLDPGPTDTQYF. The CDR3, as DNA: TGTGCCAGCAGCTTAGATCCGGGCCCCACAGATACGCAGTATTTT.

The CDR3 loop is CASSATGLNTYEQYF. CDR3 bases: TGTGCCAGCAGTGCGACAGGGTTGAACACTTACGAGCAGTACTTC. The chain carries TRBV27 and TRBJ2-7, with 7 bases identical to TRBD1. Germline CDR1 is MNHEY and CDR2 is SMNVEV (reference sequence). V shed 5 bases and J 4 bases; nucleotides not matched to a gene: 11. The CDR3 is 15 residues long.

The chain recombines TRBV10-3 with TRBJ2-1; the D gene is possibly TRBD2 (6 bases). The CDR3 length is 18 residues. The germline V gene has CDR1 ENHRY and CDR2 SYGVKD. The V end was cut by 4 bases, the J end by 0 bases, with 19 bases between. The CDR3 nucleotides are TGTGCCATCAGTGGCGGAGAAGGAGGGTCAAGCTCCTACAATGAGCAGTTCTTC. Translating gives CAISGGEGGSSSYNEQFF.

V gene TRBV7-6 combines with J gene TRBJ2-7; TRBD2 aligns across 7 bases. The CDR3 has 13 residues. Germline V CDR1 and CDR2: SGHVS, FNYEAQ. V trimming: 3 bases; J trimming: 4 bases; junction bases outside the gene matches: 3. CDR3 sequence (DNA): TGTGCCAGCAGCTTGGGGAGGGGTTACGAGCAGTACTTC. This codes for CASSLGRGYEQYF.

The chain recombines TRBV21-1 with TRBJ2-7; the listed D gene, TRBD1, was not tested against the DNA. TRBV21-1 is noted as a pseudogene. This CDR3 is 15 amino acids long. In nucleotides, the CDR3 is TGTGCCAGCAGCAAAGACAGGGTTACTTCCTACGAGCAGTACTTC. It yields the protein CASSKDRVTSYEQYF.

The chain employs TRBV7-9 and TRBJ2-7; 8 nucleotides align to TRBD1. The germline gives CDR1 SEHNR, CDR2 FQNEAQ (reference sequence). The CDR3 spans 15 residues. The J segment lost 1 base and the V segment lost 5 bases, leaving 7 bases of the junction unmatched. Here the CDR3 reads CASSLRTGLSYEQYF. CDR3 bases: TGTGCCAGCAGCCTACGGACAGGGCTTTCCTACGAGCAGTACTTC.

The chain has TRBV6-5 and TRBJ1-4, with 8 bases fitting TRBD1. There are 14 residues in the CDR3. The germline gives CDR1 MNHEY, CDR2 SVGAGI. V trimming: 6 bases; J trimming: 8 bases; junction bases outside the gene matches: 8. For the CDR3, the DNA is TGTGCCAGCAGCTCGGACAGGGATGGGGAAAAACTGTTTTTT. It translates to CASSSDRDGEKLFF.

V and J are TRBV5-1 and TRBJ2-7, with a possible D match to TRBD1 (5 bases). This CDR3 region has 17 residues. V shed 0 bases and J shed 0 bases, with 16 bases lying between them. Germline V gene sequence: CDR1 SGHRS, CDR2 YFSETQ. The CDR3, as DNA: TGCGCCAGCAGCTTGGCCCAGGGCAGGGCTGGCTCCTACGAGCAGTACTTC. It is translated as CASSLAQGRAGSYEQYF.

The rearrangement links TRBV5-6 to TRBJ2-3, with D possibly TRBD2 on 6 matching bases. Germline values: CDR1 SGHDT, CDR2 YYEEEE. The CDR3 totals 15 residues. V lost 1 base and J lost 2, with 11 bases in between. In nucleotides, the CDR3 is TGTGCCAGCAGCTTGACGGGGACTCCCACAGATACGCAGTATTTT. It codes for CASSLTGTPTDTQYF. Looking up the rest from reference TRBV5-6 and TRBJ2-3 gives the full variable domain: DAGVTQSPTHLIKTRGQQVTLRCSPKSGHDTVSWYQQALGQGPQFIFQYYEEEERQRGNFPDRFSGHQFPNYSSELNVNALLLGDSALYLCASSLTGTPTDTQYFGPGTRLTVL.

DNA for the CDR3: TGTGCCAGCAGAGGGACAGGGATGCAGCCCCAGCATTTT. Translation gives CASRGTGMQPQHF. V usage is TRBV2 and J usage is TRBJ1-5; TRBD1 agrees at 9 bases. The CDR3 loop spans 13 amino acids. V shed 6 bases and J 7 bases; nucleotides not matched to a gene: 4. The V gene's germline CDR1 is SNHLY and CDR2 FYNNEI.

The chain has TRBV7-2 and TRBJ2-2; 8 bases align to TRBD1. CDR3 length equals 17 residues. V lost 4 bases, J lost 1 base, and 8 bases stayed unmatched. Germline CDR1 reads SGHTA; CDR2 reads FQGNSA. Here the CDR3 reads CASSSPRGTGNTGELFF. The CDR3 DNA follows: TGTGCCAGCAGCTCACCCCGGGGGACAGGGAACACCGGGGAGCTGTTTTTT.

The CDR3 protein is CASSLMGLAGARKETQYF. In DNA, the CDR3 is TGTGCCAGCAGTTTAATGGGACTAGCGGGGGCGCGCAAGGAGACCCAGTACTTC. The J gene is TRBJ2-5, the V gene TRBV27, with 14 bases identical to TRBD2. There are 18 residues in the CDR3. V shed 2 bases and J 5 bases; nucleotides not matched to a gene: 10. Germline V gene lookup returns CDR1 MNHEY and CDR2 SMNVEV (reference sequence).

The chain couples TRBV5-4 to TRBJ1-1, with a weak D call TRBD1 (5 bases). Germline loops: CDR1 SGHNT, CDR2 YYREEE (reference sequence). Trimming left V 3 bases short and J 3 bases short, with 12 bases between. The CDR3 is 14 amino acids. DNA for the CDR3: TGTGCCAGCAGCTCCCGGTCGGGGGACACTGAAGCTTTCTTT. Protein product: CASSSRSGDTEAFF.

The chain carries TRBV25-1 and TRBJ2-1; 8 bases line up with TRBD1. The V segment lost 3 bases and the J segment 6 bases; nucleotides outside the gene matches: 1. Germline assignment: CDR1 MGHDK and CDR2 SYGVNS. This CDR3 comprises 13 residues. The DNA for the CDR3 is TGTGCCAGCAGTGACAGGGGGCTCAATGAGCAGTTCTTC. Its protein is CASSDRGLNEQFF.

The gene calls are TRBV9 and TRBJ1-1; D is uncertain. Germline V gene lookup returns CDR1 SGDLS and CDR2 YYNGEE. The CDR3 is made up of 15 amino acids. The germline V and J ends were trimmed by 0 bases and 4 bases, with 13 bases remaining between them. CDR3 amino acids: CASSVDEGFGTEAFF. CDR3 DNA sequence: TGTGCCAGCAGCGTAGACGAGGGTTTCGGCACTGAAGCTTTCTTT.

This clone has more than one count but fewer than ten. The rearrangement links TRBV7-9 to TRBJ1-6; D is possibly TRBD1 (6 bases). This CDR3 is built from 17 residues. Germline CDR1 is SEHNR and CDR2 is FQNEAQ (reference sequence). Trimming cost V 5 bases and J 0 bases, with 14 bases left between them. CDR3 DNA: TGTGCCAGCAGCAAAAATCAGGGGAGCTCCTATAATTCACCCCTCCACTTT. Translated: CASSKNQGSSYNSPLHF.

This chain uses TRBV28 with TRBJ1-1; no clear D. Germline values: CDR1 MDHEN, CDR2 SYDVKM. The V and J ends lost 3 bases and 4 bases respectively, with 9 bases between them. The CDR3 spans 13 residues. The CDR3 bases are TGTGCCAGCAGTTTGGCAGCTACCACTGAAGCTTTCTTT. This translates into CASSLAATTEAFF. Based on the CDR3 plus reference TRBV28 and TRBJ1-1, the full variable domain is DVKVTQSSRYLVKRTGEKVFLECVQDMDHENMFWYRQDPGLGLRLIYFSYDVKMKEKGDIPEGYSVSREKKERFSLILESASTNQTSMYLCASSLAATTEAFFGQGTRLTVV.

This clone showed up just a few times. The J gene is TRBJ1-2, the V gene TRBV2; maybe TRBD1 (6 bases). This CDR3 comprises 14 residues. The germline gives CDR1 SNHLY, CDR2 FYNNEI. V lost 5 bases and J lost 4, with 14 bases in between. As DNA, the CDR3 is TGTGCCAGCAGTCGACAGGATTCAGGCTATGGCTACACCTTC. This codes for CASSRQDSGYGYTF.

The chain joins TRBV6-2 or TRBV6-3 to TRBJ2-7; a weak D match, TRBD1 (5 bases). Trimming cost V 0 bases and J 5 bases, with 14 bases left between them. The germline V gene has CDR1 MNHEY and CDR2 SVGEGT. The CDR3 sequence is 15 residues long. This chain's CDR3 is CASSYSGRAPDEQYF. The CDR3 nucleotides read TGTGCCAGCAGTTACTCTGGCAGGGCCCCCGACGAGCAGTACTTC.

The gene calls are TRBV20-1 and TRBJ2-2; TRBD2 matches at 7 bases. Germline CDR1 DFQATT, CDR2 SNEGSKA (reference sequence). J lost 6 bases, V lost 3 bases, and 7 bases had no gene match. This CDR3 contains 14 residues. The DNA for the CDR3 is TGCAGTGCTAGTTGGGGACTATCACCCGGGGAGCTGTTTTTT. It is translated as CSASWGLSPGELFF.

V gene TRBV28 combines with J gene TRBJ1-2, with D possibly being TRBD1 (6 bases). Per germline, CDR1 MDHEN and CDR2 SYDVKM. V lost 6 bases to trimming and J lost 1 base, with 12 bases between them. The CDR3 runs 14 residues. DNA of the CDR3: TGTGCCAGCAGCCCTACAGGGATTAACTATGGCTACACCTTC. Translated, it gives CASSPTGINYGYTF.

A word on this clone: The same CDR3 is also encoded by other DNA sequences in this sample. The V gene is TRBV12-3 or TRBV12-4, the J gene TRBJ2-7; the match to TRBD2 covers 8 bases. CDR3 size: 12 residues. V dropped 3 bases and J dropped 5; count of bases not matched to a gene: 0. CDR3 coding DNA: TGTGCCAGCAGTTTCGGGGGGGACGAGCAGTACTTC. Translation: CASSFGGDEQYF.